This TCR beta chain was found in a study of shared clonotypes between healthy human individuals. Recent acute infections and vaccinations were absent in the healthy HIV-negative adult donors. Subsets obtained from CD4+ cells comprised CD45RA+ naive and CD45RA-negative memory cells. The study, taken as a whole, reports: In contrast to clonotypes shared by all four donors, non-shared clonotypes had lower generation probabilities.

Researchers ran the assay at a deep level. This table comes from immunoSEQ multiplex PCR, and its TCRdb copy is limited to in-frame clones, with some not included. This sample has some 2.1 million clones, with approximately 95% found just once. Concerning this clone itself: The antigen is undetermined.

This CDR3 spans 13 amino acids. The germline V and J ends were trimmed by 5 bases and 0 bases, with 7 bases remaining between them. Germline V gives CDR1 SGHNT, CDR2 YENEEA. The receptor was derived from a man younger than 30 in good health. The sequenced sample consisted of naive CD4+ T cells sorted from blood. Stated subset: CD45RA+ positively selected. The chain carries TRBV11-3 and TRBJ1-1; D unclear. The CDR3 DNA reads TGTGCCAGCAGCCCTGACATGAACACTGAAGCTTTCTTT. It translates to CASSPDMNTEAFF. The whole variable domain, remainder taken from reference TRBV11-3 and TRBJ1-1, is EAGVVQSPRYKIIEKKQPVAFWCNPISGHNTLYWYLQNLGQGPELLIRYENEEAVDDSQLPKDRFSAERLKGVDSTLKIQPAELGDSAVYLCASSPDMNTEAFFGQGTRLTVV.